What follows describes a single T cell receptor (beta chain). The antigen this receptor binds is unknown. No base-level quality is on record; no much larger clone is a single base apart. Genomic DNA was extracted from bulk tumor tissue and used as the TCR template, and 600 ng gDNA was amplified per sample. During surgery, several biopsies were collected from each primary tumor and placed as far from one another as possible within the tumor mass. The study cohort was described as untreated, and patients were newly diagnosed NSCLC cases undergoing curative surgery. The donors were about 15 patients with newly diagnosed non-small cell lung cancer who were having surgery with curative intent. The resected tumor masses were reviewed by two independent pathologists. Only high-quality DNA and RNA samples were carried forward to sequencing. These data are taken from a study of immune heterogeneity within non-small cell lung tumors (dated 2018 in TCRdb). Background on the whole study: By histology, a handful of squamous cell carcinomas, around ten non-squamous carcinomas and 1 tumor not otherwise specified were included. TCR repertoires were analyzed from some 57 tumor loci of 15 or so patients, while transcriptome data covered only 40 to 50 loci from approximately eleven patients. Binding of neoantigens to the HLA alleles of each patient was predicted with netMHCpan-3.0 for mutant peptides of 8 to 11 amino acids. The study combined whole-exome sequencing, RNA-seq and TCR beta repertoire sequencing of multiple spatially distinct regions from each NSCLC tumor to examine intratumoral immune heterogeneity.

The TCR beta CDR3 region was amplified with a multiplex PCR system whose first round of 10 cycles used 32 V-gene forward primers and 13 J-gene reverse primers. First-round PCR used a QIAGEN Multiplex PCR Kit, and primer sequences were filed in Chinese patent CN105087789A. Illumina universal primers were added in a second PCR round performed with the Phusion High-Fidelity PCR Kit. Sequencing of the TCR libraries was done on the Illumina HiSeq X Ten platform in paired-end mode with a 151 bp read length. The authors processed their data as follows. Cutadapt was used to discard reads without multiplex PCR primers, PEAR merged the read pairs, and MiXCR with default settings called the CDR3 regions. Shannon entropy measured repertoire diversity, while clonality was calculated as one minus the Shannon entropy divided by the ln of the count of productive unique sequences. Dominant or high-frequency T-cell clones were defined as clonotypes at frequencies of at least 0.5%. TCRdb reworked the public reads: Q25 trimming with fastp, MiXCR clone assembly, productive beta chains retained. Entries that share a CDR3 protein sequence are merged under the most common genes and DNA. For this entry, the V and J calls and clone size follow TCRdb and not the study's own pipeline. The sample table lists tens of thousands of distinct CDR3 sequences, about 29% of them with a count of one. The ten most abundant clones make up approximately 4% of the sample.

For CDR1 and CDR2, the germline V gene (reference sequence) lists LNHDA and SQIVND. The CDR3 holds 11 amino acids from the cysteine to the phenylalanine. The DNA shown is the 33-base CDR3, in frame from base 1. A distance of 2 bases separates the germline ends of V and J, which lose 5 bases and 3 bases respectively. Results the study describes overall, beyond this receptor: Individual patients mostly had different high-frequency TCR beta clonotypes. Within a given patient, the same dominant CDR3B clonotypes showed up repeatedly across loci, although different tumor locations also carried unique high-frequency clones. A statistically significant but moderate positive correlation (R approximately 0.34) was observed between local T-cell repertoire clonality and local tumor mutational burden.

The source material was lung tumor tissue. Rearrangement joined TRBV19 to TRBJ1-3; no D gene can be assigned with confidence. The clonotype comes from a man aged 40-49 years with non-small cell lung cancer. The CDR3 protein: CASSYGNTIYF. The bases read TGTGCCAGTAGTTATGGAAACACCATATATTTT.